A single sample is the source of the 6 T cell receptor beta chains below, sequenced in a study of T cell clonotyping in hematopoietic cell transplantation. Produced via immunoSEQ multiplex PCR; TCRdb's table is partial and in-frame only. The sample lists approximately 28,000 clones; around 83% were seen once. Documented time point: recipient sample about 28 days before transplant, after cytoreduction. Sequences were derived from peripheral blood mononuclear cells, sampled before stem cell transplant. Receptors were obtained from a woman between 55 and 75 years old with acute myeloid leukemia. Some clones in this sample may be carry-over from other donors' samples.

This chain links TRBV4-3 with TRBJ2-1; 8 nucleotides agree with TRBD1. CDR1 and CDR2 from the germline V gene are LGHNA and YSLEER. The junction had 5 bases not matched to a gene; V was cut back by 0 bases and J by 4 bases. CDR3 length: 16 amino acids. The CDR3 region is CASSQDRQGAYNEQFF. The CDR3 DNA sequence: TGCGCCAGCAGCCAAGATAGGCAGGGGGCATACAATGAGCAGTTCTTC.

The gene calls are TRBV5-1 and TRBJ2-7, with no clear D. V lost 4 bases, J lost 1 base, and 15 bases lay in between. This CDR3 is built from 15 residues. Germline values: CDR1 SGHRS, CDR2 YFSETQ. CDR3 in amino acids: CASSQSAAASYEQYF. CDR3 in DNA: TGCGCCAGCAGCCAGTCGGCAGCAGCTTCCTACGAGCAGTACTTC.

CDR3 nucleotide sequence: TGTGCCAGTAGGACAGGGAATTCACCCCTCCACTTT. Translation gives CASRTGNSPLHF. The chain has TRBV19 and TRBJ1-6; 7 bases agree with TRBD1. Germline-derived CDR1 and CDR2 are LNHDA and SQIVND (reference sequence). CDR3 length: 12 amino acids. The V gene end was trimmed by 6 bases and the J gene end by 7 bases; junction bases not matched to a gene: 0.

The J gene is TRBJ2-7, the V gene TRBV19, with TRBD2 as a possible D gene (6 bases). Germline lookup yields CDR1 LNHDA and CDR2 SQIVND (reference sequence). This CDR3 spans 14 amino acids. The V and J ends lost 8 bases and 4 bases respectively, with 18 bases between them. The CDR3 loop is CASAHSGGAYEQYF. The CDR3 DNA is TGTGCCAGTGCACATAGCGGCGGGGCTTACGAGCAGTACTTC.

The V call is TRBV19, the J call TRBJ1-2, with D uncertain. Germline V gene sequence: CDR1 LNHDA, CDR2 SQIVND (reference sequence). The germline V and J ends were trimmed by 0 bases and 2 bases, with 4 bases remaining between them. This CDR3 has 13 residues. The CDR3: CASSIDKNYGYTF. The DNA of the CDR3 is TGTGCCAGTAGTATAGACAAGAACTATGGCTACACCTTC.

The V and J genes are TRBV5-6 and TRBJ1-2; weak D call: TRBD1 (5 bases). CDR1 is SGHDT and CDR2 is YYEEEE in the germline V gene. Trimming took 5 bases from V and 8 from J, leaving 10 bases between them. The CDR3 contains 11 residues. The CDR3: CASSNKGGYTF. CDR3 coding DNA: TGTGCCAGCAGTAATAAGGGGGGCTACACCTTC.